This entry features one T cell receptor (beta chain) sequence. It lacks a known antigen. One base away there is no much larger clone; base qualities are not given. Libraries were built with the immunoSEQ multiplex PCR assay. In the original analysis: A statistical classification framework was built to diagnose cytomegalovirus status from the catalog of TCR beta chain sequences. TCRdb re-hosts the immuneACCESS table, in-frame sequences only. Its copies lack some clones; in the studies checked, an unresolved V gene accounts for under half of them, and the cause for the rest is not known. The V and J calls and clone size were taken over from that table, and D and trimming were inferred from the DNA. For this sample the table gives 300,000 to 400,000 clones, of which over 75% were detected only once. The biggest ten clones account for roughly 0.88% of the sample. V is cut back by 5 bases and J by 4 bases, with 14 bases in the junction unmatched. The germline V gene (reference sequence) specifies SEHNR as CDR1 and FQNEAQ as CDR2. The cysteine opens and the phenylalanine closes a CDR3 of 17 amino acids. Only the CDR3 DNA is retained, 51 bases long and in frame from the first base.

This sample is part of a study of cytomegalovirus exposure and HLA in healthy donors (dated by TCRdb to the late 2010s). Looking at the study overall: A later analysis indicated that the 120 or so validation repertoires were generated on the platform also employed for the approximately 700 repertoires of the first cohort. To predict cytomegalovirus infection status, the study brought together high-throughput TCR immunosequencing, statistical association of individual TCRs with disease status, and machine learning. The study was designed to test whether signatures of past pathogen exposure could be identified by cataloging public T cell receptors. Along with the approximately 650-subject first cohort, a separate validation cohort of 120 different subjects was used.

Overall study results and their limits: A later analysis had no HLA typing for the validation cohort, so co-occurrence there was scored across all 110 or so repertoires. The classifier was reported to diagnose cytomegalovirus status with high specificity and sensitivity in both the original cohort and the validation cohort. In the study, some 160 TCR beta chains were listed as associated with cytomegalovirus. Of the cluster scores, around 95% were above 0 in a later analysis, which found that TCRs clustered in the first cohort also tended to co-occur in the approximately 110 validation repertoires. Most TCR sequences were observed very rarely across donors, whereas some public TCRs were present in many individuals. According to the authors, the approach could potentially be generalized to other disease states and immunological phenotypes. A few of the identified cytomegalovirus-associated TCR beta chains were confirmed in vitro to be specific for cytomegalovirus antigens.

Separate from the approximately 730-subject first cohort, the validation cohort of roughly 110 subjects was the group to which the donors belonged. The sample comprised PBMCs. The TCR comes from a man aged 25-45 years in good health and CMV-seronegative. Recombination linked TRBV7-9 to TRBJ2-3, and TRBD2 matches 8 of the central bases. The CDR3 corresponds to CASSPVVAGGRADTQYF. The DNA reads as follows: TGTGCCAGCAGCCCAGTGGTGGCGGGGGGCAGGGCAGATACGCAGTATTTT.